The 28 T cell receptor beta chains reported below all come from one sample, sequenced in a study of T-cell reconstitution after alpha-beta-depleted transplantation in children. TCRbeta library construction was performed incorporating unique molecular identifiers. TCRdb used MiXCR to reprocess the PCR reads, holding one entry per CDR3 protein. The sample consists of a few hundred thousand distinct CDR3 sequences, 10% to 15% of them appearing once. The sequenced sample was PBMCs, mostly from graft donor cells, obtained 360 days after TCRalphabeta/CD19-depleted stem cell transplant. These receptor sequences come from a male patient younger than 18 who had a stem cell transplant for acute myeloid leukemia, so the T cells may come from the graft donor.

The genes are TRBV3-1 and TRBJ1-2; the D gene is possibly TRBD1 (6 bases). Looked up from germline, CDR1 is LGHDT and CDR2 is YNNKEL (reference sequence). This CDR3 contains 12 residues. V was trimmed by 4 bases and J by 7 bases, leaving 10 bases between them. As DNA, the CDR3 is TGTGCCAGCAGCCCTGGGGGCAGTGGCTACACCTTC. Protein product: CASSPGGSGYTF.

V gene TRBV29-1 combines with J gene TRBJ1-5, with unresolved D. This CDR3 has 12 residues. CDR1 is SQVTM and CDR2 is ANQGSEA in the germline V gene. V was trimmed by 8 bases and J by 0 bases, leaving 8 bases between them. CDR3: CSIRDSNQPQHF. Here the CDR3 DNA reads TGCAGCATCAGAGATAGCAATCAGCCCCAGCATTTT.

This clonotype was seen many times. The chain joins TRBV10-3 to TRBJ2-2, with TRBD2 matching over 8 bases. CDR3 length equals 15 residues. Germline V gene data show CDR1 as ENHRY and CDR2 as SYGVKD. Trimming at V came to 3 bases and at J to 8 bases, leaving 8 bases not matched to a gene. For the CDR3, the DNA is TGTGCCATCAGTGATCCGGGACTAGGCCAAGGGGAGCTGTTTTTT. This sequence encodes CAISDPGLGQGELFF.

In this sample, this clonotype turned up many times. The chain employs TRBV28 and TRBJ2-3; D is possibly TRBD1 (6 bases). Germline V gene sequence: CDR1 MDHEN, CDR2 SYDVKM. Trimming removed 2 bases from V and 3 bases from J, with 12 bases in between. The CDR3 extends over 15 amino acids. The CDR3 is CASSLRGHLTDTQYF. The CDR3 DNA is TGTGCCAGCAGTTTAAGGGGACACCTAACAGATACGCAGTATTTT.

The genes are TRBV20-1 and TRBJ1-4; TRBD1 agrees at 8 bases. The length of the CDR3 is 13 residues. The germline V gene has CDR1 DFQATT and CDR2 SNEGSKA (reference sequence). V dropped 4 bases and J dropped 4; count of bases not matched to a gene: 2. CDR3 protein: CSATGGVNEKLFF. The CDR3 coding sequence is TGCAGTGCTACAGGGGGCGTTAATGAAAAACTGTTTTTT.

The chain links TRBV12-3 or TRBV12-4 to TRBJ2-7, with 7 positions matching TRBD2. With V trimmed by 3 bases and J by 2 bases, 7 bases remained unmatched. The CDR3 covers 15 residues. The CDR3 nucleotides are TGTGCCAGCAGTTTTGTCCCTAGCGGAACCTACGAGCAGTACTTC. Protein product: CASSFVPSGTYEQYF.

The chain couples TRBV28 to TRBJ2-1; TRBD2 matches at 10 bases. The CDR3 runs 14 residues. Unmatched junction bases numbered 2, after V lost 3 bases and J lost 6 bases. CDR1 and CDR2 (germline): MDHEN, SYDVKM. CDR3 in amino acids: CASSFSGRSNEQFF. The CDR3, as DNA: TGTGCCAGCAGTTTTAGCGGGAGGTCCAATGAGCAGTTCTTC.

Relative to its sample, this clonotype is medium-sized (0.01 to 0.1%). The chain links TRBV12-3 or TRBV12-4 to TRBJ2-3, with D perhaps being TRBD1 or TRBD2 (5 bases each). Trimming cost V 6 bases and J 6 bases, with 16 bases left between them. This CDR3 has 14 residues. CDR3 sequence (DNA): TGTGCCAGCAGGACCGGGACGGAGAGGGATACGCAGTATTTT. Encoded protein: CASRTGTERDTQYF.

This clonotype was seen a handful of times. The rearrangement links TRBV7-9 to TRBJ2-3; maybe TRBD1 (6 bases). The germline V gene encodes CDR1 SEHNR and CDR2 FQNEAQ (reference sequence). The CDR3 is 13 residues long. With 5 bases removed from V and 6 bases from J, the gap between germline ends came to 12 bases. Here the CDR3 DNA reads TGTGCCAGCAGCCCGGGACACGACGATACGCAGTATTTT. Translated: CASSPGHDDTQYF.

This clonotype was seen more than once but under ten times. This chain links TRBV27 with TRBJ1-2; D not resolved. The CDR3 has 14 amino acids. The V gene's germline CDR1 is MNHEY and CDR2 SMNVEV (reference sequence). The ends were cut back, 3 bases at V and 6 bases at J, with 14 bases in the middle. CDR3 sequence (DNA): TGTGCCAGCAGTTTCTCGCCGGGGATCAATGGCTACACCTTC. Translation: CASSFSPGINGYTF.

This clonotype was observed a few times. The rearrangement links TRBV18 to TRBJ1-3; D may be TRBD1 (5 bases). CDR1 and CDR2 from the germline V gene are KGHSH and LQKENI. Trimming stripped 4 bases from V and 1 base from J, with 8 bases between. The length of the CDR3 is 14 residues. This CDR3 reads CASSQDRSGNTIYF. The DNA for the CDR3 is TGTGCCAGCTCACAAGACAGATCTGGAAACACCATATATTTT.

At least ten counts were recorded for this clonotype. This rearrangement joins TRBV10-3 to TRBJ2-2; D is uncertain. The germline V gene encodes CDR1 ENHRY and CDR2 SYGVKD. This CDR3 has 14 amino acids. V was shortened by 3 bases and J by 8 bases, with 13 bases between the two germline ends. CDR3 amino acids: CAISDPNSMGELFF. CDR3 DNA sequence: TGTGCCATCAGTGACCCCAACAGCATGGGGGAGCTGTTTTTT.

A few counts support this clonotype. The chain employs TRBV12-5 and TRBJ2-7; D is unclear. The CDR3 covers 10 residues. Per germline, CDR1 LGHNT and CDR2 FRNRAP. Trimming left V 8 bases short and J 5 bases short, with 7 bases between. The CDR3 sequence: CASQRHEQYF. The CDR3, as DNA: TGTGCTAGTCAACGGCACGAGCAGTACTTC. Using reference TRBV12-5 and TRBJ2-7 for the parts outside the CDR3, the full variable domain is DARVTQTPRHKVTEMGQEVTMRCQPILGHNTVFWYRQTMMQGLELLAYFRNRAPLDDSGMPKDRFSAEMPDATLATLKIQPSEPRDSAVYFCASQRHEQYFGPGTRLTVT.

In this sample, this clonotype turned up a few times. V usage is TRBV12-3 or TRBV12-4 and J usage is TRBJ2-7, with 10 bases that match TRBD1. The CDR3 runs 16 residues. V was pared by 6 bases and J by 3 bases, with 11 bases of the junction left unmatched. The CDR3 nucleotides read TGTGCCAGCAGCCGGGACAGGGGATATTTGATCTACGAGCAGTACTTC. It specifies CASSRDRGYLIYEQYF.

Note on this clonotype: A read error may produce the germline difference seen at one junction end. This rearrangement joins TRBV29-1 to TRBJ2-7; tentatively, D is TRBD2 (7 bases). The CDR3 loop spans 12 amino acids. The germline CDR1 and CDR2 sequences are SQVTM and ANQGSEA. Written as DNA, the CDR3 is TGCAGCGTCGAAGGGGGGGTCTACGAGCAGTACTTC. Translation gives CSVEGGVYEQYF.

This clonotype was seen a few times. The chain combines TRBV5-1 with TRBJ2-2; 10 nucleotides align to TRBD1. Germline V gene data show CDR1 as SGHRS and CDR2 as YFSETQ. Trimming removed 4 bases from V and 2 bases from J; junction bases left unmatched: 8. The CDR3 runs to 17 residues. CDR3 in DNA: TGCGCCAGCAGCCCGATGTGGACAGGGGGTAACACCGGGGAGCTGTTTTTT. It translates to CASSPMWTGGNTGELFF.

This clonotype has a handful of counts. The CDR3 loop is CSASHAGGPGEQFF. As DNA, the CDR3 is TGCAGTGCTAGCCATGCGGGAGGGCCCGGTGAGCAGTTCTTC. V is TRBV20-1 and J is TRBJ2-1; TRBD2 matches at 9 bases. Germline V gives CDR1 DFQATT, CDR2 SNEGSKA (reference sequence). The J segment lost 9 bases and the V segment lost 3 bases, leaving 9 bases of the junction unmatched. The CDR3 length is 14 residues.

This clonotype has more than one count but fewer than ten. A junction boundary mismatches the germline segment, possibly from a read error. The V and J genes are TRBV11-2 and TRBJ2-7; D ambiguous. CDR3 length: 10 amino acids. Germline-derived CDR1 and CDR2 are SGHAT and FQNNGV. CDR3 DNA: TGTGCCAGCAGCTCCCACGAGCAGTACTTC. Protein: CASSSHEQYF.

The rearrangement links TRBV29-1 to TRBJ2-7; D remains ambiguous. With 4 bases removed from V and 0 bases from J, the gap between germline ends came to 10 bases. Per germline, CDR1 SQVTM and CDR2 ANQGSEA. This CDR3 region has 13 residues. CDR3 DNA: TGCAGCGTTGGTGGCAGATTCTCCTACGAGCAGTACTTC. Amino acid sequence: CSVGGRFSYEQYF.

In this sample, this clonotype turned up a few times. Here the CDR3 DNA reads TGCAGTGCCCGAGGTGGGAGGCCCGACAATGAGCAGTTCTTC. This translates into CSARGGRPDNEQFF. The chain employs TRBV20-1 and TRBJ2-1; a possible D gene is TRBD2 (6 bases). The CDR3 contains 14 residues. Trimming removed 6 bases from V and 5 bases from J, with 17 bases in between. Germline CDR1 reads DFQATT; CDR2 reads SNEGSKA (reference sequence).

Only a few counts were recorded for this clonotype. The V gene is TRBV5-1, the J gene TRBJ2-7; 7 bases map to TRBD2. CDR1 and CDR2 from the germline V gene are SGHRS and YFSETQ. V was pared by 3 bases and J by 6 bases, with 6 bases of the junction left unmatched. This CDR3 spans 13 amino acids. CDR3: CASSSGRESEQYF. CDR3 nucleotide sequence: TGCGCCAGCAGCTCGGGGCGGGAGTCCGAGCAGTACTTC.

This clonotype was seen a few times. This chain joins TRBV7-6 and TRBJ2-5, with 9 bases identical to TRBD2. Germline CDR1 reads SGHVS; CDR2 reads FNYEAQ. This CDR3 has 19 amino acids. The V gene end was trimmed by 2 bases and the J gene end by 5 bases; junction bases not matched to a gene: 18. In nucleotides, the CDR3 is TGTGCCAGCAGCTTAAGGGCTAGCGGGACGGGGGCAATTGCGGAGACCCAGTACTTC. Amino acids: CASSLRASGTGAIAETQYF.

V is TRBV7-9 and J is TRBJ2-1, with 8 positions matching TRBD1. CDR3 length: 15 amino acids. V shed 7 bases and J 9 bases; nucleotides not matched to a gene: 14. Germline loops: CDR1 SEHNR, CDR2 FQNEAQ (reference sequence). The CDR3 sequence is CASNQDGQGTVEQFF. CDR3 DNA sequence: TGTGCCAGCAACCAAGACGGACAGGGAACGGTTGAGCAGTTCTTC.

There are many counts of this clonotype. This sequence joins TRBV20-1 and TRBJ1-1, with 7 bases aligning to TRBD1. Germline CDR1 is DFQATT and CDR2 is SNEGSKA (reference sequence). V gave up 3 bases and J gave up 4 bases; unmatched junction bases: 17. The CDR3 is 17 residues long. The CDR3 is CSASNPETGRLSTEAFF. Written as DNA, the CDR3 is TGCAGTGCTAGTAACCCCGAGACAGGGCGGCTGAGCACTGAAGCTTTCTTT.

This clonotype was seen repeatedly, ten times or more. The chain employs TRBV3-1 and TRBJ2-1, with 9 positions matching TRBD1. This CDR3 spans 15 amino acids. The junction had 5 bases not matched to a gene; V was cut back by 4 bases and J by 4 bases. The V gene's germline CDR1 is LGHDT and CDR2 YNNKEL (reference sequence). CDR3 DNA sequence: TGTGCCAGCAGCCCTCTGGGACAGGGTTACAATGAGCAGTTCTTC. It specifies CASSPLGQGYNEQFF.

J is TRBJ2-1 and V is TRBV11-1; 14 positions match TRBD2. The CDR3 runs 19 residues. From germline, CDR1 is SGHAT and CDR2 FQDESV (reference sequence). V shed 5 bases and J 10 bases; nucleotides not matched to a gene: 19. The CDR3 bases are TGTGCCAGCAGCCACCGGATGGGGCTCGGGACTAGCGGGAGCGGAGAGCAGTTCTTC. Its translation is CASSHRMGLGTSGSGEQFF.

This clonotype was seen a handful of times. This chain connects TRBV7-2 to TRBJ2-5; D might be TRBD1 (5 bases). CDR1 is SGHTA and CDR2 is FQGNSA in the germline V gene. CDR3 length: 15 amino acids. Trimming shortened V by 1 base and J by 2 bases, and 11 bases separated the two germline ends. This CDR3 is CASSLGGQIQETQYF. Here the CDR3 DNA reads TGTGCCAGCAGCTTAGGCGGACAAATTCAAGAGACCCAGTACTTC.

This clonotype was recorded a few times. The V call is TRBV11-2, the J call TRBJ2-7; weak D call: TRBD2 (6 bases). The V gene's germline CDR1 is SGHAT and CDR2 FQNNGV. Trimming took off 1 base at V and 3 bases at J, with 10 bases between the two ends. This CDR3 region has 14 residues. The CDR3 sequence: CASSLVGGGYEQYV. The DNA of the CDR3 is TGTGCCAGCAGCTTAGTGGGGGGAGGCTACGAGCAGTACGTC.